This T cell receptor beta chain is drawn from a study of CD4 T cells in relation to SARS-CoV-2 and coronaviruses. About the study: After around 10 days of antigen culture, PBMC TCR beta CDR3s were sequenced. No peptide or an HIV-1 Nef peptide pool served as negative control.

Comment on this clone: What it recognizes is unknown.

Sequenced by immunoSEQ multiplex PCR; TCRdb stores in-frame clones only, minus some. The sample lists about 21,000 clones, about 71% occurring once. Germline V gene sequence: CDR1 SGHVS, CDR2 FQNEAQ. This CDR3 contains 14 residues. V shed 1 base, J shed 4 bases, and the junction held 0 bases outside the gene matches. Broader study findings: SARS-CoV-2-driven expansion was significantly weaker in crossreactive than monoreactive clones. Approximately 65% of donors had memory CD4+ clonotypes crossrecognizing SARS-CoV-2 and common cold coronavirus spike.

CD4+ T cells from unexposed donors were obtained before the COVID-19 pandemic (2011-2018). CD4+ T cells were isolated from the cells after 10 days of culture. This receptor was taken from a human donor in good health. This chain uses TRBV7-8 with TRBJ2-3; 9 nucleotides match TRBD1. Sample: CD4+ T cells from PBMCs, cultured in vitro. The CDR3 region is CASSLGDRADTQYF. The CDR3 DNA reads TGTGCCAGCAGCTTAGGGGACAGGGCAGATACGCAGTATTTT.